This entry lists 25 T cell receptor beta chains sequenced from one sample in a study of blood T cell repertoires in COVID-19. Sequencing used immunoSEQ multiplex PCR; TCRdb keeps in-frame clones, though not all of them. The sample lists 150,000 or so clones, 80% to 90% occurring once. Input material: peripheral blood. All receptors come from a man aged 18 to 29 with COVID-19, enrolled during active disease.

This clone was found once. This chain uses TRBV30 with TRBJ1-5; 10 nucleotides line up with TRBD1. The germline gives CDR1 GTSNPN, CDR2 SVGIG (reference sequence). The V gene end was trimmed by 2 bases and the J gene end by 2 bases; junction bases not matched to a gene: 3. CDR3 length: 15 residues. The CDR3 nucleotides are TGTGCCTGGAGTCTCGGGACAGGGGGCAATCAGCCCCAGCATTTT. It encodes CAWSLGTGGNQPQHF.

The chain employs TRBV9 and TRBJ2-1; TRBD2 agrees at 13 bases. Germline CDR1 is SGDLS and CDR2 is YYNGEE. CDR3 length: 19 amino acids. V shed 0 bases, J shed 1 base, and the junction held 7 bases outside the gene matches. The CDR3 is CASSVATSGRALSYNEQFF. The CDR3, as DNA: TGTGCCAGCAGCGTAGCTACTAGCGGGAGGGCCCTTTCCTACAATGAGCAGTTCTTC.

This clone was seen a handful of times. The chain couples TRBV6-5 to TRBJ2-3; 8 bases are shared with TRBD2. V was clipped by 7 bases and J by 5 bases; unmatched bases: 8. Germline V gene sequence: CDR1 MNHEY, CDR2 SVGAGI. The CDR3 is 14 amino acids. In DNA, the CDR3 is TGTGCCAGCAAGTTGGCGGGAGGTGGAGATACGCAGTATTTT. This encodes CASKLAGGGDTQYF.

V gene TRBV6-5 combines with J gene TRBJ1-2; possible D gene TRBD1, 6 bases. V lost 6 bases, J lost 4 bases, and 12 bases lay in between. Germline-derived CDR1 and CDR2 are MNHEY and SVGAGI. CDR3 length equals 13 residues. The CDR3 sequence: CASSPNRVYGYTF. As DNA, the CDR3 is TGTGCCAGCAGCCCCAACAGGGTCTATGGCTACACCTTC.

This clone was detected once. The V call is TRBV7-9, the J call TRBJ1-1; the D gene is possibly TRBD1 (6 bases). CDR1 and CDR2 (germline): SEHNR, FQNEAQ (reference sequence). This CDR3 comprises 15 residues. V lost 1 base and J 5 bases, leaving 14 bases between the germline ends. CDR3 amino acids: CASSLVGAPGTEAFF. The CDR3 bases are TGTGCCAGCAGCTTAGTGGGGGCCCCGGGGACTGAAGCTTTCTTT. Full variable domain (rest looked up from reference TRBV7-9 and TRBJ1-1): DTGVSQNPRHKITKRGQNVTFRCDPISEHNRLYWYRQTLGQGPEFLTYFQNEAQLEKSRLLSDRFSAERPKGSFSTLEIQRTEQGDSAMYLCASSLVGAPGTEAFFGQGTRLTVV.

Here the CDR3 DNA reads TGCGCCAGCAGTGAGTCCGGGACTAGCGGGAGCGGTTTGTCCGGGGAGCTGTTTTTT. The encoded protein is CASSESGTSGSGLSGELFF. The chain is built from TRBV10-1 and TRBJ2-2; 14 nucleotides align to TRBD2. The CDR3 is 19 amino acids. CDR1 and CDR2 (germline): WNHNN, SYGVQD (reference sequence). The J segment lost 6 bases and the V segment lost 0 bases, leaving 9 bases of the junction unmatched.

The chain uses TRBV5-4 and TRBJ2-2; tentatively, D is TRBD1 (6 bases). Germline assignment: CDR1 SGHNT and CDR2 YYREEE (reference sequence). The ends were cut back, 2 bases at V and 7 bases at J, with 12 bases in the middle. The CDR3 spans 14 residues. CDR3 region: CASSLPGDHGELFF. DNA of the CDR3: TGTGCCAGCAGCTTACCAGGGGACCACGGGGAGCTGTTTTTT.

V usage is TRBV6-1 and J usage is TRBJ2-7, with 10 bases aligning to TRBD2. Trimming took 1 base from V and 1 from J; bases not matched to a gene: 1. In germline, CDR1 is MNHNS, CDR2 SASEGT. The CDR3 runs 15 residues. The CDR3 bases are TGTGCCAGCAGTGAAGGACTAGCGGGTTCCTACGAGCAGTACTTC. Amino acids: CASSEGLAGSYEQYF.

The DNA of the CDR3 is TGTGCCTCTCAGGGGCTCTCCTACGAGCAGTACTTC. This encodes CASQGLSYEQYF. The chain links TRBV11-2 to TRBJ2-7, with a weak D call TRBD1 (6 bases). CDR1 and CDR2 from the germline V gene are SGHAT and FQNNGV. V lost 11 bases and J lost 0, with 11 bases in between. This CDR3 spans 12 amino acids.

V and J are TRBV30 and TRBJ2-1; TRBD2 agrees at 10 bases. V lost 8 bases to trimming and J lost 3 bases; unmatched junction nucleotides: 4. The germline V gene has CDR1 GTSNPN and CDR2 SVGIG (reference sequence). The CDR3 spans 13 residues. The CDR3 coding sequence is TGTGCCCGCCAGCGGGAGGGCTACAATGAGCAGTTCTTC. Amino acid sequence: CARQREGYNEQFF.

The chain employs TRBV27 and TRBJ2-1; D remains ambiguous. This CDR3 comprises 16 residues. Looked up from germline, CDR1 is MNHEY and CDR2 is SMNVEV (reference sequence). The V end lost 2 bases, the J end lost 5 bases, and 16 bases lay between the germline ends. The CDR3 region is CASSLTFAAPHNEQFF. CDR3 in DNA: TGTGCCAGCAGTTTAACATTTGCGGCCCCCCACAATGAGCAGTTCTTC.

V usage is TRBV6-1 and J usage is TRBJ2-7; TRBD2 might be the D (6 bases). This CDR3 is built from 13 residues. Trimming removed 0 bases from V and 8 bases from J, with 11 bases in between. Germline loops: CDR1 MNHNS, CDR2 SASEGT. Here the CDR3 reads CASSEAARGQQYF. CDR3 bases: TGTGCCAGCAGTGAAGCCGCGCGGGGCCAGCAGTACTTC.

J is TRBJ2-2 and V is TRBV28; D not certain. The germline V and J ends were trimmed by 10 bases and 6 bases, with 15 bases remaining between them. The germline CDR1 and CDR2 sequences are MDHEN and SYDVKM. There are 13 residues in the CDR3. CDR3 DNA: TGTGCCACCTCGCGGCTAGTGGCCGGGGAGCTGTTTTTT. Translated, it gives CATSRLVAGELFF.

The gene calls are TRBV15 and TRBJ2-3; 8 nucleotides match TRBD2. The germline V gene has CDR1 LNHNV and CDR2 YYDKDF (reference sequence). Unmatched junction bases numbered 8, after V lost 0 bases and J lost 0 bases. This CDR3 spans 18 amino acids. CDR3: CATSRDLDSGASTDTQYF. DNA for the CDR3: TGTGCCACCAGCAGAGATCTGGATAGCGGGGCTAGCACAGATACGCAGTATTTT.

The gene calls are TRBV30 and TRBJ1-5, with 11 positions matching TRBD1. This CDR3 has 14 amino acids. The germline gives CDR1 GTSNPN, CDR2 SVGIG (reference sequence). After removal of 4 bases from V and 7 bases from J, the junction contained 6 bases not matched to a gene. DNA for the CDR3: TGTGCCTGGAACCGGGACAGGGGGAACCAGCCCCAGCATTTT. It specifies CAWNRDRGNQPQHF.

This clone was recorded a few times. The chain employs TRBV5-1 and TRBJ2-1; 9 bases match TRBD2. CDR3 length: 17 amino acids. V was pared by 4 bases and J by 0 bases, with 8 bases of the junction left unmatched. From germline, CDR1 is SGHRS and CDR2 YFSETQ. Here the CDR3 reads CASSLGLARSSYNEQFF. CDR3 nucleotide sequence: TGCGCCAGCAGCCTCGGACTAGCGCGTAGCTCCTACAATGAGCAGTTCTTC.

This rearrangement joins TRBV30 to TRBJ2-2; TRBD2 matches at 10 bases. CDR1 is GTSNPN and CDR2 is SVGIG in the germline V gene (reference sequence). V trimming: 1 base; J trimming: 9 bases; junction bases outside the gene matches: 5. The CDR3 extends over 14 amino acids. CDR3 sequence reads: CAWSGPGLARELFF. The CDR3 DNA sequence: TGTGCCTGGAGTGGGCCGGGACTAGCGCGGGAGCTGTTTTTT.

This clone showed up just once. The chain is built from TRBV6-5 and TRBJ2-7; the match to TRBD2 covers 14 bases. The CDR3 extends over 13 amino acids. Trimming removed 7 bases from V and 7 bases from J; junction bases left unmatched: 3. Germline CDR1 MNHEY, CDR2 SVGAGI. CDR3 amino acids: CASNRLAGGEQYF. In DNA form, the CDR3 reads TGTGCCAGCAACAGACTAGCGGGGGGGGAGCAGTACTTC.

The V call is TRBV7-9, the J call TRBJ2-2; a possible D gene is TRBD2 (5 bases). CDR1 and CDR2 from the germline V gene are SEHNR and FQNEAQ (reference sequence). The germline V and J ends were trimmed by 4 bases and 2 bases, with 14 bases remaining between them. The CDR3 runs to 16 residues. The CDR3 is CASSSILAGNTGELFF. CDR3 nucleotides: TGTGCCAGCAGCTCCATTTTGGCGGGCAACACCGGGGAGCTGTTTTTT.

The V gene is TRBV6-2 or TRBV6-3, the J gene TRBJ1-5; D may be TRBD1 (6 bases). Looked up from germline, CDR1 is MNHEY and CDR2 is SVGEGT. Trimming removed 3 bases at V and 3 bases at J, with 15 bases between. The CDR3 has 16 residues. CDR3 residues: CASSYGGGRINQPQHF. Written as DNA, the CDR3 is TGTGCCAGCAGTTATGGCGGGGGCCGGATCAATCAGCCCCAGCATTTT.

This rearrangement joins TRBV11-3 to TRBJ2-4, with TRBD1 identical over 7 bases. V was clipped by 1 base and J by 8 bases; unmatched bases: 2. Germline V gives CDR1 SGHNT, CDR2 YENEEA. This CDR3 is built from 13 residues. The CDR3: CASSLGQGDIQYF. DNA of the CDR3: TGTGCCAGCAGCTTAGGTCAGGGGGACATTCAGTACTTC.

CDR3 amino acids: CASRYLRGSKNNEQFF. The CDR3 DNA reads TGTGCCAGCAGATACCTCAGGGGATCCAAAAACAATGAGCAGTTCTTC. The chain couples TRBV6-6 to TRBJ2-1, with D possibly TRBD1 on 6 matching bases. V lost 6 bases, J lost 5 bases, and 20 bases lay in between. Germline CDR1 and CDR2: MNHNY and SVGAGI (reference sequence). The CDR3 consists of 16 residues.

The V and J genes are TRBV9 and TRBJ2-2; the match to TRBD1 covers 9 bases. CDR1 is SGDLS and CDR2 is YYNGEE in the germline V gene. After removal of 3 bases from V and 4 bases from J, the junction contained 13 bases not matched to a gene. The CDR3 is made up of 18 amino acids. The CDR3 is CASSARRDRVPSTGELFF. The CDR3 coding sequence is TGTGCCAGCAGCGCTAGAAGGGACAGGGTCCCCTCCACCGGGGAGCTGTTTTTT.

This chain links TRBV5-8 with TRBJ2-7, with a possible D match to TRBD2 (6 bases). The CDR3 loop spans 14 amino acids. The ends were cut back, 4 bases at V and 4 bases at J, with 15 bases in the middle. CDR1 is SGHTS, CDR2 YDEGEE, per germline. The CDR3 loop reads CASSPGTLKYEQYF. The CDR3 bases are TGTGCCAGCAGCCCCGGGACTCTAAAGTACGAGCAGTACTTC. Full variable domain (rest looked up from reference TRBV5-8 and TRBJ2-7): EAGVTQSPTHLIKTRGQQATLRCSPISGHTSVYWYQQALGLGLQFLLWYDEGEERNRGNFPPRFSGRQFPNYSSELNVNALELEDSALYLCASSPGTLKYEQYFGPGTRLTVT.

This clone has a handful of counts. The CDR3 region is CASSLGVYSGELFF. The DNA for the CDR3 is TGTGCCAGCAGTTTAGGAGTTTACTCCGGGGAGCTGTTTTTT. The V gene is TRBV27, the J gene TRBJ2-2; D not resolved. V dropped 2 bases and J dropped 6 bases, with 10 bases sitting between them. This CDR3 contains 14 residues. Germline CDR1 and CDR2: MNHEY and SMNVEV (reference sequence).